This is a list of T cell receptor beta chains from one sample in a study of cytomegalovirus exposure and HLA in healthy donors. Using immunoSEQ multiplex PCR, the repertoire was profiled, and TCRdb retains in-frame clones only, with some absent. The repertoire holds 110,000 to 150,000 clones, approximately 78% seen once, with approximately 2.5% in the top ten. Sequenced input: PBMCs. The receptors derive from a woman under 30 in good health and CMV-seropositive. Each CDR3 is given with its conserved first and last residue. A D gene is named only where the DNA matches it firmly. Where a row states a size, it is once, few, many or the class of an expanded clone; other rows omit it.

len: 15; v_gene: TRBV28; d_gene: TRBD1; j_gene: TRBJ2-5; abundance: .; CDR3aa: CASSLPDRAGETQYF; CDR3nt: TGTGCCAGCAGTTTACCCGACAGGGCAGGCGAGACCCAGTACTTC
len: 18; v_gene: TRBV7-6; d_gene: .; j_gene: TRBJ1-2; abundance: once; CDR3aa: CASSLLGRGSPKPYGYTF; CDR3nt: TGTGCCAGCAGCTTATTGGGCAGGGGAAGCCCTAAGCCCTATGGCTACACCTTC
len: 15; v_gene: TRBV6-4; d_gene: TRBD1; j_gene: TRBJ1-5; abundance: .; CDR3aa: CASRATGSGNQPQHF; CDR3nt: TGTGCCAGCAGGGCGACAGGGTCTGGCAATCAGCCCCAGCATTTT
len: 14; v_gene: TRBV7-2; d_gene: .; j_gene: TRBJ2-7; abundance: .; CDR3aa: CASSRPGTAYEQYF; CDR3nt: TGTGCCAGCAGCCGGCCGGGGACTGCCTACGAGCAGTACTTC
len: 14; v_gene: TRBV6-5; d_gene: .; j_gene: TRBJ2-7; abundance: .; CDR3aa: CASSRTGGGVEQYF; CDR3nt: TGTGCCAGCAGTCGGACGGGCGGCGGGGTCGAGCAGTACTTC
len: 14; v_gene: TRBV7-9; d_gene: .; j_gene: TRBJ1-1; abundance: .; CDR3aa: CASSLGRANTEAFF; CDR3nt: TGTGCCAGCAGCTTAGGCAGGGCCAACACTGAAGCTTTCTTT
len: 15; v_gene: TRBV7-9; d_gene: .; j_gene: TRBJ1-4; abundance: .; CDR3aa: CASSLGGKVNEKLFF; CDR3nt: TGTGCCAGCAGCTTAGGAGGGAAAGTTAATGAAAAACTGTTTTTT
len: 15; v_gene: TRBV19; d_gene: .; j_gene: TRBJ1-5; abundance: .; CDR3aa: CASSISGISNQPQHF; CDR3nt: TGTGCCAGTAGTATATCAGGGATTAGCAATCAGCCCCAGCATTTT
len: 16; v_gene: TRBV9; d_gene: .; j_gene: TRBJ2-3; abundance: .; CDR3aa: CASSVGSGLNTDTQYF; CDR3nt: TGTGCCAGCAGCGTAGGTTCCGGACTTAACACAGATACGCAGTATTTT
len: 17; v_gene: TRBV18; d_gene: TRBD2; j_gene: TRBJ2-7; abundance: .; CDR3aa: CASSTQAPRVAGYEQYF; CDR3nt: TGTGCCAGCTCAACACAAGCTCCCCGAGTAGCGGGGTACGAGCAGTACTTC
len: 17; v_gene: TRBV21-1; d_gene: .; j_gene: TRBJ2-1; abundance: .; CDR3aa: CASRRDRVSTPDNEQFF; CDR3nt: TGTGCCAGCAGGCGGGACAGGGTATCTACACCGGACAATGAGCAGTTCTTC
len: 16; v_gene: TRBV7-2; d_gene: TRBD1; j_gene: TRBJ1-3; abundance: .; CDR3aa: CASSRLPGGSGNTIYF; CDR3nt: TGTGCCAGCAGCCGCCTCCCAGGGGGCTCTGGAAACACCATATATTTT
len: 16; v_gene: TRBV10-2; d_gene: .; j_gene: TRBJ2-7; abundance: .; CDR3aa: CASSESLGGPTYEQYF; CDR3nt: TGCGCCAGCAGTGAGTCGTTAGGGGGTCCCACCTACGAGCAGTACTTC
len: 16; v_gene: TRBV6-5; d_gene: TRBD2; j_gene: TRBJ2-1; abundance: .; CDR3aa: CASSYSRGGSYNEQFF; CDR3nt: TGTGCCAGCAGTTACTCACGGGGGGGGTCCTACAATGAGCAGTTCTTC
len: 16; v_gene: TRBV7-6; d_gene: .; j_gene: TRBJ2-6; abundance: .; CDR3aa: CASSLSPVSGANVLTF; CDR3nt: TGTGCCAGCAGCTTATCTCCGGTCTCTGGGGCCAACGTCCTGACTTTC
len: 14; v_gene: TRBV10-3; d_gene: .; j_gene: TRBJ1-2; abundance: .; CDR3aa: CAISESRDYYGYTF; CDR3nt: TGTGCCATCAGTGAGTCGCGGGACTACTATGGCTACACCTTC
len: 17; v_gene: TRBV5-6; d_gene: TRBD1; j_gene: TRBJ2-6; abundance: .; CDR3aa: CASSLTGAGSGANVLTF; CDR3nt: TGTGCCAGCAGCTTGACAGGGGCAGGCTCTGGGGCCAACGTCCTGACTTTC
len: 18; v_gene: TRBV28; d_gene: .; j_gene: TRBJ2-5; abundance: .; CDR3aa: CASSLLQTPQVGVWTQYF; CDR3nt: TGTGCCAGCAGTCTCCTCCAGACCCCTCAAGTCGGGGTTTGGACCCAGTACTTC
len: 15; v_gene: TRBV5-6; d_gene: TRBD2; j_gene: TRBJ2-5; abundance: once; CDR3aa: CASSRLAGGWETQYF; CDR3nt: TGTGCCAGCAGTCGCCTGGCGGGGGGATGGGAGACCCAGTACTTC
len: 17; v_gene: TRBV5-4; d_gene: .; j_gene: TRBJ1-2; abundance: once; CDR3aa: CASSPSDRTSPNYGYTF; CDR3nt: TGTGCCAGCAGCCCGTCAGACAGGACCTCCCCGAACTATGGCTACACCTTC
len: 14; v_gene: TRBV2; d_gene: TRBD1; j_gene: TRBJ2-7; abundance: once; CDR3aa: CASSVTGLNYEQYF; CDR3nt: TGTGCCAGCAGTGTGACAGGGCTAAACTACGAGCAGTACTTC
len: 13; v_gene: TRBV28; d_gene: .; j_gene: TRBJ2-7; abundance: few; CDR3aa: CASSLGATYEQYF; CDR3nt: TGTGCCAGCAGTTTGGGGGCGACCTACGAGCAGTACTTC
len: 15; v_gene: TRBV5-1; d_gene: TRBD1; j_gene: TRBJ2-7; abundance: few; CDR3aa: CASSLGQGVVYEQYF; CDR3nt: TGCGCCAGCAGCTTAGGTCAGGGGGTAGTTTACGAGCAGTACTTC
len: 16; v_gene: TRBV7-8; d_gene: .; j_gene: TRBJ2-7; abundance: .; CDR3aa: CASSLVAGVTSYEQYF; CDR3nt: TGTGCCAGCAGCTTAGTAGCAGGGGTCACCTCCTACGAGCAGTACTTC
len: 15; v_gene: TRBV11-3; d_gene: TRBD1; j_gene: TRBJ2-2; abundance: .; CDR3aa: CASSPNRGNTGELFF; CDR3nt: TGTGCCAGCAGCCCTAACAGGGGAAACACCGGGGAGCTGTTTTTT
len: 15; v_gene: TRBV7-2; d_gene: .; j_gene: TRBJ1-3; abundance: once; CDR3aa: CASSFRTQGGNTIYF; CDR3nt: TGTGCCAGCAGCTTTCGGACCCAGGGGGGAAACACCATATATTTT
len: 16; v_gene: TRBV5-1; d_gene: TRBD2; j_gene: TRBJ2-3; abundance: .; CDR3aa: CASSLFGGGYTDTQYF; CDR3nt: TGCGCCAGCAGCCTATTCGGGGGGGGATACACAGATACGCAGTATTTT
len: 12; v_gene: TRBV14; d_gene: .; j_gene: TRBJ1-4; abundance: .; CDR3aa: CASSQVREKLFF; CDR3nt: TGTGCCAGCAGCCAAGTGCGTGAAAAACTGTTTTTT
len: 15; v_gene: TRBV7-6; d_gene: .; j_gene: TRBJ1-6; abundance: .; CDR3aa: CASSLAPGRGSPLHF; CDR3nt: TGTGCCAGCAGCTTAGCCCCTGGCCGGGGTTCACCCCTCCACTTT
len: 15; v_gene: TRBV6-5; d_gene: TRBD1; j_gene: TRBJ2-2; abundance: .; CDR3aa: CASRGQGRITGELFF; CDR3nt: TGTGCCAGCAGGGGACAGGGACGTATCACCGGGGAGCTGTTTTTT
len: 14; v_gene: TRBV11-3; d_gene: TRBD1; j_gene: TRBJ2-7; abundance: .; CDR3aa: CASSPRDRGYEQYF; CDR3nt: TGTGCCAGCAGCCCTCGGGACAGGGGCTACGAGCAGTACTTC
len: 17; v_gene: TRBV7-9; d_gene: TRBD1; j_gene: TRBJ1-2; abundance: .; CDR3aa: CASSSTHGRTGGGGYTF; CDR3nt: TGTGCCAGCAGCTCGACCCACGGAAGGACAGGGGGAGGGGGCTACACCTTC
len: 15; v_gene: TRBV6-1; d_gene: TRBD1; j_gene: TRBJ2-7; abundance: .; CDR3aa: CASTNPGDRGREQYF; CDR3nt: TGTGCCAGCACCAATCCCGGGGACAGGGGGCGCGAGCAGTACTTC
len: 13; v_gene: TRBV19; d_gene: .; j_gene: TRBJ2-7; abundance: .; CDR3aa: CASSIRTADEQYF; CDR3nt: TGTGCCAGTAGTATACGGACAGCCGACGAGCAGTACTTC
len: 16; v_gene: TRBV7-9; d_gene: TRBD1; j_gene: TRBJ1-4; abundance: .; CDR3aa: CASSLVWTGDNEKLFF; CDR3nt: TGTGCCAGCAGCTTAGTCTGGACAGGCGATAATGAAAAACTGTTTTTT
len: 13; v_gene: TRBV6-6; d_gene: .; j_gene: TRBJ1-1; abundance: .; CDR3aa: CASSRKANTEAFF; CDR3nt: TGTGCCAGCAGTCGTAAAGCGAACACTGAAGCTTTCTTT
len: 14; v_gene: TRBV5-1; d_gene: TRBD1; j_gene: TRBJ2-7; abundance: few; CDR3aa: CASREGQGANEQYF; CDR3nt: TGCGCCAGCAGGGAGGGACAGGGGGCTAATGAGCAGTACTTC
len: 12; v_gene: TRBV6-1; d_gene: .; j_gene: TRBJ2-1; abundance: .; CDR3aa: CASSGVGGEQFF; CDR3nt: TGTGCCAGCAGCGGTGTCGGGGGTGAGCAGTTCTTC
len: 12; v_gene: TRBV10-3; d_gene: .; j_gene: TRBJ2-7; abundance: .; CDR3aa: CAISEGSYEQYF; CDR3nt: TGTGCCATCAGTGAGGGGAGCTACGAGCAGTACTTC
len: 16; v_gene: TRBV28; d_gene: TRBD2; j_gene: TRBJ2-1; abundance: .; CDR3aa: CASSLTSSGDLNEQFF; CDR3nt: TGTGCCAGCAGTCTTACGTCTAGCGGGGACCTCAATGAGCAGTTCTTC
len: 16; v_gene: TRBV5-1; d_gene: TRBD1; j_gene: TRBJ2-3; abundance: .; CDR3aa: CASSLGQGTLTDTQYF; CDR3nt: TGCGCCAGCAGCTTGGGACAGGGGACTCTAACAGATACGCAGTATTTT
len: 15; v_gene: TRBV25-1; d_gene: TRBD1; j_gene: TRBJ2-7; abundance: .; CDR3aa: CASRPLGTGGNEQYF; CDR3nt: TGTGCCAGCAGACCCCTAGGGACAGGGGGTAACGAGCAGTACTTC
len: 12; v_gene: TRBV7-2; d_gene: TRBD1; j_gene: TRBJ2-4; abundance: .; CDR3aa: CASVPDRGIQYF; CDR3nt: TGTGCCAGCGTGCCCGACAGGGGAATTCAGTACTTC
len: 16; v_gene: TRBV9; d_gene: .; j_gene: TRBJ2-5; abundance: .; CDR3aa: CASSVGGQGVWETQYF; CDR3nt: TGTGCCAGCAGCGTAGGGGGGCAGGGTGTATGGGAGACCCAGTACTTC